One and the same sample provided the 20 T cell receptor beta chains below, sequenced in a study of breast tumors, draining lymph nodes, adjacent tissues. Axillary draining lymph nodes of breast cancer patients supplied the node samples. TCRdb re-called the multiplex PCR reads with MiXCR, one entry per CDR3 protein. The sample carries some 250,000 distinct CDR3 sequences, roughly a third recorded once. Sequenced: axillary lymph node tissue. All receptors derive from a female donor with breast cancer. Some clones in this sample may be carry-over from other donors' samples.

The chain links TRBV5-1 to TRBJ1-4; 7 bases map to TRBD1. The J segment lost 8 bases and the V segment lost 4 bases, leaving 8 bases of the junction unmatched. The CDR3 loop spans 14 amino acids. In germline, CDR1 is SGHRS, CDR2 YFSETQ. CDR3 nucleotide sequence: TGCGCCAGCAGCCGTACAGGGGAACCGGAAAAACTGTTTTTT. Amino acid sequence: CASSRTGEPEKLFF.

The DNA of the CDR3 is TGCAGTGCTAGAGATACCGGGAGCTCCTCCAATTCACCCCTCCACTTT. It encodes CSARDTGSSSNSPLHF. The chain links TRBV20-1 to TRBJ1-6, with D unresolved. Germline V lookup: CDR1 DFQATT, CDR2 SNEGSKA (reference sequence). Trimming left V 0 bases short and J 7 bases short, with 16 bases between. This CDR3 is built from 16 residues.

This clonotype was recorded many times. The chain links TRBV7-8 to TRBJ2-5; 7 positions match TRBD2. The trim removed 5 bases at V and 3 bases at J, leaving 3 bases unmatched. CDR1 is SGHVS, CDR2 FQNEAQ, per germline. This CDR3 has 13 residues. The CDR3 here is CASSPGLKETQYF. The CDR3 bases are TGTGCCAGCAGCCCGGGACTAAAAGAGACCCAGTACTTC.

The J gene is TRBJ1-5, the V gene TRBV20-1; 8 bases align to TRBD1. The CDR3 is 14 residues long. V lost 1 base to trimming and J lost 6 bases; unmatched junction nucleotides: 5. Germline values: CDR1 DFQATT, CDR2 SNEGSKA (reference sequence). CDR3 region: CSARVQGASQPQHF. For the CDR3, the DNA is TGCAGTGCTAGAGTTCAGGGGGCGAGTCAGCCCCAGCATTTT.

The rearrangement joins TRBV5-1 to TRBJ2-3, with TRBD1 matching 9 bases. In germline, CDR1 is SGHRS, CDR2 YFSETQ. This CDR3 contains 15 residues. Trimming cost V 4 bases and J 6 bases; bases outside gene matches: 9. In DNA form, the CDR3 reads TGCGCCAGCAGCGGGGGACAGGGAGCGGCCGATACGCAGTATTTT. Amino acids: CASSGGQGAADTQYF.

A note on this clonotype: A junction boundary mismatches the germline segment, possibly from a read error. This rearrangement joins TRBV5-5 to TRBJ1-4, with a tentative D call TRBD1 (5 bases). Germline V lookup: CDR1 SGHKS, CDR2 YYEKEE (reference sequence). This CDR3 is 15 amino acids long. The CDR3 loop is CASNQGGRGSEKLLF. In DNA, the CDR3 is TGCGCCAGCAACCAAGGAGGGCGGGGGAGCGAAAAACTGCTTTTT.

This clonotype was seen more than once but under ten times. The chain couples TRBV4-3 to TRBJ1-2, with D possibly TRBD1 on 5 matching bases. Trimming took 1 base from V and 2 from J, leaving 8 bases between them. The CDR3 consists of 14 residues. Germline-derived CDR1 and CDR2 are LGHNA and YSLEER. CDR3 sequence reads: CASSQGEGNYGYTF. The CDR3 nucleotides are TGCGCCAGCAGCCAAGGGGAGGGGAACTATGGCTACACCTTC.

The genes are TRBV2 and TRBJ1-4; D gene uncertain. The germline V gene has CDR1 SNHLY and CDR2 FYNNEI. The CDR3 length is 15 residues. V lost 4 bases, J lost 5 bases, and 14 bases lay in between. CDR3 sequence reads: CASSARRPGNEKLFF. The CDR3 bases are TGTGCCAGCAGTGCCAGACGGCCTGGGAATGAAAAACTGTTTTTT.

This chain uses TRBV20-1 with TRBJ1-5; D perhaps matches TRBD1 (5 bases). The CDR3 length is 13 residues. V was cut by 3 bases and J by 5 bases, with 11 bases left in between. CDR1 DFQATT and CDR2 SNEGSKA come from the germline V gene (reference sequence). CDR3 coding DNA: TGCAGTGCTAGCGGGGGTACCGATCAGCCCCAGCATTTT. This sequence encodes CSASGGTDQPQHF.

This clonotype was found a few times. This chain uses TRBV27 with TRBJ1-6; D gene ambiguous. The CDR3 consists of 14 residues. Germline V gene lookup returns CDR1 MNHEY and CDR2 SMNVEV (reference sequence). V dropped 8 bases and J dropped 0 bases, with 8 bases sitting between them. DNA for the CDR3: TGTGCCAGCGGAAAGAGCTCCTATAATTCACCCCTCCACTTT. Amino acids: CASGKSSYNSPLHF.

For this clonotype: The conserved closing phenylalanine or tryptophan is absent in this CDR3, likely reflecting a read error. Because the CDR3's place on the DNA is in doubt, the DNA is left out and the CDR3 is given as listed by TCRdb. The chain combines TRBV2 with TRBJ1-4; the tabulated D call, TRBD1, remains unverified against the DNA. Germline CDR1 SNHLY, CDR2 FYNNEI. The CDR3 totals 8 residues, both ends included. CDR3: CASTGLTI.

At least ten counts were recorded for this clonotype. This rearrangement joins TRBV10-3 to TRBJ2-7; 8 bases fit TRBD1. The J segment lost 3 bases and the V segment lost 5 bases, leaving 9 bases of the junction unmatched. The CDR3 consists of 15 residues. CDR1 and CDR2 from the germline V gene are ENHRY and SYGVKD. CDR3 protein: CAISNSGTGRYEQYF. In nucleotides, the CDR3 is TGTGCCATCAGTAACTCCGGGACAGGTCGCTACGAGCAGTACTTC.

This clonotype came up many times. This chain's CDR3 is CSAREGQYGYTF. DNA for the CDR3: TGCAGTGCTAGAGAGGGACAGTATGGCTACACCTTC. This sequence joins TRBV20-1 and TRBJ1-2, with 7 nucleotides matching TRBD1. This CDR3 spans 12 amino acids. The trim removed 0 bases at V and 5 bases at J, leaving 0 bases unmatched. CDR1 is DFQATT and CDR2 is SNEGSKA in the germline V gene (reference sequence).

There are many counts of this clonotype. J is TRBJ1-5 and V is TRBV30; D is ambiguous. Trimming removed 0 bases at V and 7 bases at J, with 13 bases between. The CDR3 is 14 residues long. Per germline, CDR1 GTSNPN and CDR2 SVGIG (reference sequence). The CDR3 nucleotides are TGTGCCTGGAGTGTAGTGGCAGGCGGACAGCCCCAGCATTTT. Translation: CAWSVVAGGQPQHF.

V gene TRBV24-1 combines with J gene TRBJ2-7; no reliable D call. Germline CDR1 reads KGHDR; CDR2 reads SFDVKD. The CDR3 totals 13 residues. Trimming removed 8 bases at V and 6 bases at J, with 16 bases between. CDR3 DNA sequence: TGTGCCACCACTCCAGGTGCCTCTGGCGAGCAGTACTTC. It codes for CATTPGASGEQYF.

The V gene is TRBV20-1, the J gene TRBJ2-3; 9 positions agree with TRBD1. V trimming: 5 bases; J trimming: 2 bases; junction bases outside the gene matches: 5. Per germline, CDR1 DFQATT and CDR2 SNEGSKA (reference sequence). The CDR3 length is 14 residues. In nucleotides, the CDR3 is TGCAGTGCTTCCGGGACAGGGATCACAGATACGCAGTATTTT. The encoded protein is CSASGTGITDTQYF.

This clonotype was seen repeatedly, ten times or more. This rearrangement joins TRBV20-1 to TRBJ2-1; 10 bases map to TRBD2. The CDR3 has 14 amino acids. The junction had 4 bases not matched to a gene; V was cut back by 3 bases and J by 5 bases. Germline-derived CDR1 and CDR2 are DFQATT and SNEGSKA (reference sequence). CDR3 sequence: CSARLAGVDNEQFF. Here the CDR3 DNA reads TGCAGTGCTAGGCTAGCGGGAGTCGACAATGAGCAGTTCTTC.

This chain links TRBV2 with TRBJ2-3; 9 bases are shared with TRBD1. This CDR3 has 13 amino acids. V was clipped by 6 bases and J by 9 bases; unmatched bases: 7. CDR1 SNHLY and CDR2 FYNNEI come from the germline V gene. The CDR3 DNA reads TGTGCCAGCAGACCCGACAGGGGGGGAACGCAGTATTTT. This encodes CASRPDRGGTQYF.

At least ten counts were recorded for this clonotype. DNA for the CDR3: TGTGCCACCAGTGCAGGACAGTCGTTGAATGAAAAACTGTTTTTT. It codes for CATSAGQSLNEKLFF. The chain combines TRBV24-1 with TRBJ1-4; D perhaps matches TRBD1 (6 bases). The CDR3 consists of 15 residues. The V gene's germline CDR1 is KGHDR and CDR2 SFDVKD. The ends were cut back, 5 bases at V and 5 bases at J, with 14 bases in the middle.

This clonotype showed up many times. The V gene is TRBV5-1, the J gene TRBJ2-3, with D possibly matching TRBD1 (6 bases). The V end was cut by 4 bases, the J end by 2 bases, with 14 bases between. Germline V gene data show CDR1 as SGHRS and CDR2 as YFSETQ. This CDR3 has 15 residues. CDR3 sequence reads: CASSPWTDLTDTQYF. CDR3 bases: TGCGCCAGCAGCCCCTGGACAGACCTCACAGATACGCAGTATTTT.